The rows below give T cell receptor beta chains drawn from one sample of a study of blood T cells in healthy people across ages. Via MiXCR, TCRdb re-called the 5' RACE reads, giving one row per CDR3 protein. The sample shows about 580,000 distinct CDR3 sequences, 40% to 55% of them seen only once. Specimen: blood. Every receptor here comes from a man at least 80 years old in good health. Each CDR3 is given with its conserved first and last residue. The order of the fields is CDR3 protein, CDR3 DNA, V gene, D gene, CDR3 length, clone size, J gene. D genes are given only for firm matches. The listing skips clone size in some rows; elsewhere it reads once, few, many or a size class.

CASSPDRGVVPAFF	TGCGCCAGCAGCCCGGACAGGGGAGTTGTACCCGCTTTCTTT	TRBV5-1	TRBD1	14	-	TRBJ1-1
CASSFWGSDYGYTF	TGTGCCAGCAGTTTCTGGGGCTCGGACTATGGCTACACCTTC	TRBV12-3/TRBV12-4	-	14	-	TRBJ1-2
CASSQIGMANNEQYF	TGTGCCAGCAGTCAAATAGGGATGGCCAACAATGAGCAGTACTTC	TRBV28	-	15	-	TRBJ2-5
CASSQDSRRLSTDTQYF	TGCGCCAGCAGCCAAGATTCCCGGAGGCTGAGCACAGATACGCAGTATTTT	TRBV4-3	-	17	few	TRBJ2-3
CASILDLSPAKNIQYF	TGTGCCAGCATCCTCGACTTATCCCCAGCCAAAAACATTCAGTACTTC	TRBV6-6	-	16	many	TRBJ2-4
CARRIATRGDCTYNSPLHF	TGTGCCAGGAGAATAGCGACTCGGGGGGACTGCACCTATAATTCACCCCTCCACTTT	TRBV21-1	-	19	once	TRBJ1-6
CASRVGLVDTDTQYF	TGTGCCAGCAGGGTGGGACTAGTCGACACAGATACGCAGTATTTT	TRBV2	TRBD2	15	-	TRBJ2-3
CSARGPQETQYF	TGCAGTGCTAGAGGGCCCCAAGAGACCCAGTACTTC	TRBV20-1	-	12	-	TRBJ2-5
CASSLEGKHTGELFF	TGCGCCAGCAGCTTGGAGGGGAAACACACCGGGGAGCTGTTTTTT	TRBV5-1	-	15	-	TRBJ2-2
CASSFSSSTYNEQFF	TGTGCCAGCAGTTTTTCAAGCTCGACCTACAATGAGCAGTTCTTC	TRBV12-3/TRBV12-4	-	15	-	TRBJ2-1
CSATLAGEEQYF	TGCAGTGCTACACTAGCGGGAGAAGAGCAGTACTTC	TRBV20-1	TRBD2	12	-	TRBJ2-7
CSARPGTNTGELFF	TGCAGTGCTAGACCGGGGACGAACACCGGGGAGCTGTTTTTT	TRBV20-1	-	14	-	TRBJ2-2
CASSLFPPLGAEPYNEQFF	TGTGCCAGCAGTTTATTCCCACCCCTGGGAGCGGAGCCTTACAATGAGCAGTTCTTC	TRBV27	-	19	few	TRBJ2-1
CASSYPVQFF	TGTGCCAGCAGCTACCCCGTGCAGTTCTTC	TRBV5-6	-	10	few	TRBJ2-1
CASSLVLAGEQYF	TGTGCCAGCAGCTTAGTCCTAGCGGGTGAGCAGTACTTC	TRBV7-9	TRBD2	13	few	TRBJ2-7
CASSYGHRAGQNEQFF	TGTGCCAGCAGTTACGGGCACCGAGCCGGTCAGAATGAGCAGTTCTTC	TRBV6-5	-	16	many	TRBJ2-1
CSVRGVSTDTQYF	TGCAGCGTCCGAGGGGTGAGCACAGATACGCAGTATTTT	TRBV29-1	-	13	few	TRBJ2-3
CSVGTSGGGEQFF	TGCAGCGTCGGGACTAGCGGGGGGGGTGAGCAGTTCTTC	TRBV29-1	TRBD2	13	-	TRBJ2-1
CSASRGGVVETQYF	TGCAGTGCTAGCCGGGGGGGCGTCGTAGAGACCCAGTACTTC	TRBV20-1	TRBD2	14	-	TRBJ2-5
CASNRLAGGSNEQFF	TGTGCCAGCAATCGACTAGCGGGAGGGTCTAATGAGCAGTTCTTC	TRBV6-5	TRBD2	15	-	TRBJ2-1
CSAGVGRPNEKLFF	TGCAGCGCCGGGGTCGGGCGGCCTAATGAAAAACTGTTTTTT	TRBV29-1	-	14	-	TRBJ1-4
CASSLGEGKAKNIQYF	TGTGCCAGCAGCTTAGGGGAGGGAAAGGCCAAAAACATTCAGTACTTC	TRBV7-9	TRBD2	16	-	TRBJ2-4
CASSQEGQVKAFF	TGCGCCAGCAGCCAAGAGGGACAGGTGAAAGCTTTCTTT	TRBV4-3	TRBD1	13	few	TRBJ1-1
CASSLWTSGGYNEQFF	TGTGCCAGCAGTTTATGGACTAGCGGGGGCTACAATGAGCAGTTCTTC	TRBV27	TRBD2	16	-	TRBJ2-1
CASSPGTATSYEQYF	TGCGCCAGCAGCCCGGGGACAGCAACCTCCTACGAGCAGTACTTC	TRBV5-1	TRBD1	15	-	TRBJ2-7
CASSFPARANEQFF	TGTGCCAGCAGTTTTCCGGCCAGGGCCAATGAGCAGTTCTTC	TRBV6-6	-	14	few	TRBJ2-1
CASSPRDRGGYGYTF	TGTGCCAGCAGCCCCCGGGACAGGGGGGGCTATGGCTACACCTTC	TRBV6-5	TRBD1	15	once	TRBJ1-2
CASSRGLASDEQYF	TGTGCCAGCAGCAGGGGACTAGCGAGCGACGAGCAGTACTTC	TRBV5-5	TRBD2	14	few	TRBJ2-7
CATSLRGGSYKEQFF	TGTGCCACCAGTCTCCGAGGGGGCTCCTACAAGGAGCAGTTCTTC	TRBV24-1	TRBD1	15	-	TRBJ2-1
CSALAGGIETQYF	TGCAGTGCACTAGCGGGGGGAATCGAGACCCAGTACTTC	TRBV20-1	TRBD2	13	-	TRBJ2-5
CASSGDRTGRGYTF	TGTGCCAGCAGTGGGGACAGAACAGGACGTGGCTACACCTTC	TRBV2	TRBD1	14	-	TRBJ1-2
CASKGTGTDTQYF	TGCGCCAGCAAGGGGACAGGGACAGATACGCAGTATTTT	TRBV5-1	TRBD1	13	few	TRBJ2-3
CATKRTSGVEKLFF	TGTGCCACCAAGAGGACAAGCGGGGTTGAAAAACTGTTTTTT	TRBV27	-	14	-	TRBJ1-4
CASSVMGAGYNEQFF	TGTGCCAGCAGCGTAATGGGGGCGGGCTACAATGAGCAGTTCTTC	TRBV9	-	15	-	TRBJ2-1
CASSLQGSGNTIYF	TGTGCCAGCAGTTTACAGGGTTCAGGAAACACCATATATTTT	TRBV25-1	-	14	-	TRBJ1-3
CASSATGERNQPQHF	TGTGCCAGCAGCGCAACAGGGGAAAGGAATCAGCCCCAGCATTTT	TRBV9	TRBD1	15	-	TRBJ1-5
CASSLEGHTEAFF	TGTGCCAGCAGCTTGGAGGGGCATACTGAAGCTTTCTTT	TRBV11-2	-	13	many	TRBJ1-1
CASSHSRGVNTEAFF	TGTGCCAGCAGTCACTCCCGGGGGGTGAACACTGAAGCTTTCTTT	TRBV25-1	-	15	-	TRBJ1-1
CASSFNLGISSSYEQYF	TGTGCCAGCAGCTTCAACCTTGGGATTTCTAGCTCCTACGAGCAGTACTTC	TRBV5-6	-	17	-	TRBJ2-7
CASSLEAGARNEQFF	TGTGCCAGCAGCTTAGAAGCGGGCGCCCGGAATGAGCAGTTCTTC	TRBV7-2	-	15	few	TRBJ2-1
CASSFAGTGPEAFF	TGTGCCAGCAGTTTTGCCGGGACAGGGCCTGAAGCTTTCTTT	TRBV28	TRBD1	14	-	TRBJ1-1
CSAPGQSTDTQYF	TGCAGTGCCCCGGGACAGTCCACAGATACGCAGTATTTT	TRBV20-1	TRBD1	13	few	TRBJ2-3
CASSPLGGANVLTF	TGCGCCAGCAGCCCATTGGGCGGGGCCAACGTCCTGACTTTC	TRBV4-3	-	14	-	TRBJ2-6
CASSVDGGSYNEQFF	TGTGCCAGCAGCGTAGACGGAGGCTCCTACAATGAGCAGTTCTTC	TRBV9	-	15	few	TRBJ2-1
CASSFARNTGELFF	TGTGCCAGCAGCTTTGCCAGGAACACCGGGGAGCTGTTTTTT	TRBV7-2	-	14	few	TRBJ2-2
CSARAGEGTSHEQFF	TGCAGTGCTAGAGCCGGGGAAGGAACTAGTCATGAGCAGTTCTTC	TRBV20-1	-	15	-	TRBJ2-1
CASSLYGQGVGGYTF	TGTGCCAGCAGCTTATACGGACAGGGGGTTGGTGGCTACACCTTC	TRBV7-9	TRBD1	15	-	TRBJ1-2
CASSQVLGGYEQYF	TGTGCCAGCAGCCAAGTGCTGGGGGGGTACGAGCAGTACTTC	TRBV4-2	TRBD2	14	-	TRBJ2-7
CSVRTDLGEQYF	TGCAGCGTCCGGACCGACCTCGGCGAGCAGTACTTC	TRBV29-1	-	12	-	TRBJ2-7
CSVVGAAGGSDTQYF	TGCAGCGTTGTAGGGGCCGCTGGGGGCTCGGATACGCAGTATTTT	TRBV29-1	-	15	many	TRBJ2-3
CASSQEGEFYEQYF	TGTGCCAGCAGCCAAGAAGGTGAATTCTACGAGCAGTACTTC	TRBV3-1	-	14	few	TRBJ2-7
CSVGAGSTDTQYF	TGCAGTGTAGGGGCGGGGTCCACAGATACGCAGTATTTT	TRBV20-1	-	13	-	TRBJ2-3
CASSQVPEGTPQYF	TGTGCCAGCAGCCAGGTCCCCGAAGGAACTCCCCAGTACTTC	TRBV7-2	-	14	many	TRBJ2-5
CASRPGTGSSGANVLTF	TGTGCCAGCAGGCCCGGAACAGGCAGCTCTGGGGCCAACGTCCTGACTTTC	TRBV6-2/TRBV6-3	-	17	-	TRBJ2-6
CAIRDRKNGNTIYF	TGTGCCATCAGGGACAGGAAGAATGGAAACACCATATATTTT	TRBV10-3	TRBD1	14	-	TRBJ1-3
CAISELAQETQYF	TGTGCCATCAGTGAGTTGGCACAAGAGACCCAGTACTTC	TRBV10-3	-	13	-	TRBJ2-5
CASSRGPGQETQYF	TGTGCCAGCTCTCGGGGCCCTGGCCAAGAGACCCAGTACTTC	TRBV28	-	14	few	TRBJ2-5
CASSQGSGSSYNEQYF	TGCGCCAGCAGCCAGGGTAGCGGTAGCTCCTACAATGAGCAGTACTTC	TRBV4-3	-	16	-	TRBJ2-7
CASSTNRQARKDEQYF	TGTGCCAGCAGCACAAACCGACAGGCGCGCAAAGACGAGCAGTACTTC	TRBV7-2	-	16	many	TRBJ2-7
CASSLARLGGTEAFF	TGTGCCAGCAGCTTAGCGCGGCTGGGTGGGACTGAAGCTTTCTTT	TRBV7-2	-	15	-	TRBJ1-1